Below, one TCR beta chain is given with its context. Its matching antigen is unknown. RNA was extracted from bulk tissue without any cell sorting. In germline, CDR1 is MNHNY, CDR2 SVGAGI (reference sequence). V lost 5 bases to trimming and J lost 10 bases; unmatched junction nucleotides: 15. This CDR3 comprises 15 residues. The library came from three nested PCR rounds adapted from ARM-PCR protocols. A single record per CDR3 protein comes from TCRdb applying MiXCR to the multiplex PCR reads. The table shows about 75,000 distinct CDR3 sequences, with around four fifths occurring only once. The source of the sample is a study of tumor and adjacent non-tumor tissue in lung cancer. Study-level information: Each sample yielded a few million productive TCRbeta reads on average. Study-level findings and limits: Top 100 clones took a larger repertoire share in normal lung.

Sample: lung tumor tissue. J is TRBJ2-7 and V is TRBV6-6, with TRBD2 matching 9 bases. The clonotype originates from a woman in her forties or fifties with non-small cell lung cancer. In DNA, the CDR3 is TGTGCCAGCAGTCTCGGGACTAGCACGACCTACGGCCAGTACTTC. It specifies CASSLGTSTTYGQYF.